The rows below give T cell receptor beta chains drawn from one sample of a study of T-cell reconstitution after alpha-beta-depleted transplantation in children. TCRdb redid the calling of the PCR reads with MiXCR, one entry per CDR3 protein. The sample carries about 1,000,000 distinct CDR3 sequences, 25% to 30% recorded once. Sequenced material: PBMCs, mostly from graft donor cells, taken 360 days after TCRalphabeta/CD19-depleted stem cell transplant. Source of these receptors: a boy younger than two who had a stem cell transplant for SCID, so the T cells may come from the graft donor. CDR3s include the opening cysteine and the closing phenylalanine or tryptophan. D genes are given only for firm matches. The size of a clone is reported for some rows only, either as once, few or many, or as a class for expanded clones.

V gene	D gene	clone size	J gene	CDR3 protein	CDR3 DNA
TRBV10-3	TRBD1	-	TRBJ2-7	CAISRTGTYEQYF	TGTGCCATCAGTCGGACAGGAACCTACGAGCAGTACTTC
TRBV5-1	TRBD2	few	TRBJ2-1	CASRLGARGGLDEQFF	TGCGCCAGCAGATTGGGGGCGCGGGGGGGCCTGGATGAGCAGTTCTTC
TRBV20-1	-	-	TRBJ2-2	CSARVTGELFF	TGCAGTGCTAGAGTGACCGGGGAGCTGTTTTTT
TRBV27	-	-	TRBJ2-7	CASSSRWAGHSYEQYF	TGTGCCAGCAGTTCACGCTGGGCAGGGCACTCCTACGAGCAGTACTTC
TRBV5-1	TRBD1	-	TRBJ2-2	CASSLLAGGSGELFF	TGCGCCAGCAGCTTGTTGGCAGGGGGCTCCGGGGAGCTGTTTTTT
TRBV9	-	few	TRBJ2-1	CASSTGLSSRQSYNEQFF	TGTGCCAGCAGTACCGGGCTCTCCTCGAGGCAGTCCTACAATGAGCAGTTCTTC
TRBV7-8	-	-	TRBJ2-7	CASSQLGGTAFYEQYF	TGTGCCAGCAGCCAACTAGGGGGGACAGCTTTCTACGAGCAGTACTTC
TRBV20-1	-	few	TRBJ2-7	CSARAPGATYEQYF	TGCAGTGCTAGAGCCCCCGGGGCCACCTACGAGCAGTACTTC
TRBV27	-	-	TRBJ2-4	CASSLSMGNIQYF	TGTGCCAGCAGTTTATCGATGGGGAACATTCAGTACTTC
TRBV4-1	-	-	TRBJ2-7	CASSQAISPFSIGEQYF	TGCGCCAGCAGCCAAGCTATCAGTCCGTTCTCAATCGGCGAGCAGTACTTC
TRBV2	TRBD2	-	TRBJ2-1	CASRERGGPYNEQFF	TGTGCCAGCAGAGAGCGGGGGGGCCCCTACAATGAGCAGTTCTTC
TRBV7-8	-	-	TRBJ2-3	CASSLSGGLRPTDTQYF	TGTGCCAGCAGCTTGTCCGGGGGGCTCCGCCCGACAGATACGCAGTATTTT
TRBV24-1	TRBD1	-	TRBJ2-1	CATSDSHRDRDRNEQFF	TGTGCCACCAGTGACTCCCACCGGGACAGGGACAGGAATGAGCAGTTCTTC
TRBV27	TRBD2	few	TRBJ2-1	CASSVWTSGGDYNEQFF	TGTGCCAGCAGTGTCTGGACTAGCGGGGGGGATTACAATGAGCAGTTCTTC
TRBV9	-	few	TRBJ2-3	CASSPVGTSDTQYF	TGTGCCAGCAGCCCTGTTGGGACTTCAGATACGCAGTATTTT
TRBV5-1	-	-	TRBJ2-7	CASSYVGPPYEQYF	TGCGCCAGCAGCTATGTCGGGCCCCCCTACGAGCAGTACTTC
TRBV5-1	TRBD1	-	TRBJ2-5	CASRGQGLETQYF	TGCGCCAGCAGAGGACAGGGCCTAGAGACCCAGTACTTC
TRBV5-6	-	few	TRBJ1-5	CASSLYISNQPQHF	TGTGCCAGCAGCTTGTACATTAGCAATCAGCCCCAGCATTTT
TRBV9	-	-	TRBJ2-3	CASSPAGRGTDTQYF	TGTGCCAGCAGCCCAGCGGGTAGGGGGACAGATACGCAGTATTTT
TRBV4-1	-	-	TRBJ2-7	CASSQVTLKGAVAYEQYF	TGCGCCAGCAGCCAAGTCACTCTAAAGGGAGCCGTGGCCTACGAGCAGTACTTC
TRBV6-5	-	few	TRBJ2-2	CASSYSWGRGGDTGELFF	TGTGCCAGCAGTTACTCGTGGGGGCGGGGAGGCGACACCGGGGAGCTGTTTTTT
TRBV20-1	-	few	TRBJ2-7	CSARSGTQAYEQYF	TGCAGTGCTAGGTCCGGGACACAAGCCTACGAGCAGTACTTC
TRBV7-2	-	few	TRBJ2-1	CASSPLRRAEQFF	TGTGCCAGCAGCCCCCTTAGACGTGCGGAGCAGTTCTTC
TRBV27	-	-	TRBJ2-7	CASSSPAGPIYEQYF	TGTGCCAGCAGTTCCCCCGCAGGCCCTATCTACGAGCAGTACTTC
TRBV4-2	TRBD1	few	TRBJ1-2	CASSQAATGGVYGYTF	TGTGCCAGCAGCCAAGCAGCGACAGGGGGCGTCTATGGCTACACCTTC
TRBV20-1	-	many	TRBJ2-1	CSARRQDNYNEQFF	TGCAGTGCTAGACGACAGGACAACTACAATGAGCAGTTCTTC
TRBV20-1	-	-	TRBJ2-3	CSARRAESSSTDTQYF	TGCAGTGCTAGGAGGGCCGAATCATCTAGCACAGATACGCAGTATTTT
TRBV20-1	-	-	TRBJ2-7	CSAREIGYSSYEQYF	TGCAGTGCTAGAGAGATCGGCTATAGCTCCTACGAGCAGTACTTC
TRBV12-3/TRBV12-4	-	-	TRBJ1-1	CASSLRGESTEAFF	TGTGCCAGCAGTCTCAGGGGCGAGAGCACTGAAGCTTTCTTT
TRBV6-5	TRBD2	few	TRBJ2-1	CASSIRTSGGPPLSYNEQFF	TGTGCCAGCAGTATCAGGACTAGCGGGGGTCCCCCTCTCTCCTACAATGAGCAGTTCTTC
TRBV12-3/TRBV12-4	TRBD1	-	TRBJ1-6	CASRLGQNNSPLHF	TGTGCCAGCAGACTGGGACAGAATAATTCACCCCTCCACTTT
TRBV4-2	-	few	TRBJ2-1	CASSKRGGVSGRGLWNEQFF	TGTGCCAGCAGCAAAAGAGGGGGGGTTTCGGGACGGGGCCTTTGGAATGAGCAGTTCTTC
TRBV12-5	TRBD1	few	TRBJ2-1	CATAEARGQGRYNEQFF	TGTGCTACCGCGGAGGCGCGGGGACAGGGACGGTACAATGAGCAGTTCTTC
TRBV19	-	few	TRBJ1-1	CASKTDLGAFF	TGTGCCAGTAAGACAGACCTAGGAGCTTTCTTT
TRBV24-1	-	few	TRBJ2-2	CATSEHAGTNTGELFF	TGTGCCACCAGTGAACACGCGGGGACGAACACCGGGGAGCTGTTTTTT
TRBV29-1	TRBD2	-	TRBJ2-3	CSVGGRDTQYF	TGCAGCGTGGGGGGGAGAGATACGCAGTATTTT
TRBV9	-	-	TRBJ1-2	CASSAQGSLSGYTF	TGTGCCAGCAGCGCCCAGGGGTCCCTCAGTGGCTACACCTTC
TRBV7-3	-	-	TRBJ1-2	CASSYTGGSYGYTF	TGTGCCAGCAGTTATACGGGAGGGAGCTATGGCTACACCTTC
TRBV6-1	TRBD1	-	TRBJ2-6	CASRDRFSGANVLTF	TGTGCCAGCAGGGACAGGTTCTCTGGGGCCAACGTCCTGACTTTC
TRBV5-6	TRBD2	-	TRBJ2-3	CASSQLAVEVTDTQYF	TGTGCCAGCAGCCAACTAGCGGTAGAGGTCACAGATACGCAGTATTTT
TRBV4-2	-	few	TRBJ2-4	CASSPIGGPGSAKNIQYF	TGTGCCAGCAGCCCCATCGGGGGGCCGGGATCGGCCAAAAACATTCAGTACTTC
TRBV24-1	TRBD2	-	TRBJ2-1	CATGTAAGGNEQFF	TGTGCCACCGGAACTGCGGCGGGGGGTAATGAGCAGTTCTTC